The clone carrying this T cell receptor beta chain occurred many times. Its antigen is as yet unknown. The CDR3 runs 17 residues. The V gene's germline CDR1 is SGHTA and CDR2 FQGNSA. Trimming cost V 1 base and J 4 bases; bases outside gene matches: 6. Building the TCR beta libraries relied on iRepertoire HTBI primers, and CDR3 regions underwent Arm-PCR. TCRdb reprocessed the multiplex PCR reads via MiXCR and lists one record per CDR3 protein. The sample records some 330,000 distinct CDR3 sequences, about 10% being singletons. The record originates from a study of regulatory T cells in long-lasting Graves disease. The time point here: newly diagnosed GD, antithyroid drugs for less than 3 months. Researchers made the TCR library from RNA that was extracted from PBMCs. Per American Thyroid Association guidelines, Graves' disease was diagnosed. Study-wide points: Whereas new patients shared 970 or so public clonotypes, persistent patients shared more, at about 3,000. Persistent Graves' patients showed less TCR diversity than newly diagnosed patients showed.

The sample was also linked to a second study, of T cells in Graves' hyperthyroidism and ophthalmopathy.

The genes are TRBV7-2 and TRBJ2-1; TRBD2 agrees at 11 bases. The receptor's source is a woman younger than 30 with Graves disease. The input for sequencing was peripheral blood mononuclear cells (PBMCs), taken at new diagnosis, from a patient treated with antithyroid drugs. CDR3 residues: CASSLGGGTSGYNEQFF. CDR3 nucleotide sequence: TGTGCCAGCAGCTTAGGTGGTGGGACTAGCGGATACAATGAGCAGTTCTTC.